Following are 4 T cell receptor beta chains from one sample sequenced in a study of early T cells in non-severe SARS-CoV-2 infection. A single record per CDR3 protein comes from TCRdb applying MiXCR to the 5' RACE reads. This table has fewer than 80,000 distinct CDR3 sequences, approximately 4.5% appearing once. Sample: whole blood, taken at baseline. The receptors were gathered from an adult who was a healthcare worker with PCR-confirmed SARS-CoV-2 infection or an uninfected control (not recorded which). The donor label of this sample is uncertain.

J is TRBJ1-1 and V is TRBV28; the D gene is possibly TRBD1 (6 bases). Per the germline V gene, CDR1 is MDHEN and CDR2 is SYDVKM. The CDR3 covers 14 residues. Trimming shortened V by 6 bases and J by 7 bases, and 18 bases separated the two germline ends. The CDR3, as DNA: TGTGCCAGCAGGCGGGGGGCAGGGAACCGTGAAGCTTTCTTT. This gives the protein CASRRGAGNREAFF.

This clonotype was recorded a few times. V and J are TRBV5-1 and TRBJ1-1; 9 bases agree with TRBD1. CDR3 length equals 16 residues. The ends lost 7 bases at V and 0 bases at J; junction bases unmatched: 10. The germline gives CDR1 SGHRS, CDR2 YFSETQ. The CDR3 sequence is CASALPGQGMNTEAFF. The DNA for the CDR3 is TGCGCCAGCGCCCTGCCGGGACAGGGAATGAACACTGAAGCTTTCTTT.

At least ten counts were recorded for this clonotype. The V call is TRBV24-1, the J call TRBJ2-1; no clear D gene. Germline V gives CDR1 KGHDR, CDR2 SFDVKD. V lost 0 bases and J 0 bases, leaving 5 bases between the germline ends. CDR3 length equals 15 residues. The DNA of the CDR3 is TGTGCCACCAGTGATTTGGGGAACTCCTACAATGAGCAGTTCTTC. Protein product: CATSDLGNSYNEQFF.

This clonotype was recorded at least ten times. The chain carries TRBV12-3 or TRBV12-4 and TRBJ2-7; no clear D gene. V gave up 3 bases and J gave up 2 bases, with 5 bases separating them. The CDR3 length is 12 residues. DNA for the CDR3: TGTGCCAGCAGTTTGTCCCCCTACGAGCAGTACTTC. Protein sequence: CASSLSPYEQYF.